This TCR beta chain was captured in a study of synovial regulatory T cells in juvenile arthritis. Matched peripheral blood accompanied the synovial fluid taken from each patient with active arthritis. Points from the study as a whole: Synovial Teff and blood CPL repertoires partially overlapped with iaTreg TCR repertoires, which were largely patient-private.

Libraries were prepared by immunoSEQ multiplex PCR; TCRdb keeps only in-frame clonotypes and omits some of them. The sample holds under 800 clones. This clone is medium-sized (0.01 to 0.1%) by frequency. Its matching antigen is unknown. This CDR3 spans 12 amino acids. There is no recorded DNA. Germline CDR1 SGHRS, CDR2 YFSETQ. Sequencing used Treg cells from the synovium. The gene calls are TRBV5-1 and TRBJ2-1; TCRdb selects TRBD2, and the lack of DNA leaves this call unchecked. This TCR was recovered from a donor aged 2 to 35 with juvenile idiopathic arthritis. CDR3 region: CASSLEAGEQFF. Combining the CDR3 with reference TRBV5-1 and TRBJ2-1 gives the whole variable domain KAGVTQTPRYLIKTRGQQVTLSCSPISGHRSVSWYQQTPGQGLQFLFEYFSETQRNKGNFPGRFSGRQFSNSRSEMNVSTLELGDSALYLCASSLEAGEQFFGPGTRLTVL.